The T cell receptor beta chain under discussion was sequenced for a study of identical twins. A universal primer site was incorporated via template switching, and the cDNA contained unique molecular identifiers. TCRdb ran MiXCR on the 5' RACE reads and lists one entry per CDR3 protein. The table includes roughly 1.6 million distinct CDR3 sequences, about 31% detected once. The CDR3 has 12 amino acids. Germline CDR1 reads MGHRA; CDR2 reads YSYEKL. Trimming removed 0 bases from V and 15 bases from J, with 12 bases in between. The chain couples TRBV4-1 to TRBJ1-3; D might be TRBD1 (5 bases). The origin of this receptor is a newborn girl in good health. Sequencing was performed on cord blood. CDR3 sequence reads: CASSQEEGPAYF. The CDR3 DNA sequence: TGCGCCAGCAGCCAAGAGGAGGGGCCAGCATATTTT.